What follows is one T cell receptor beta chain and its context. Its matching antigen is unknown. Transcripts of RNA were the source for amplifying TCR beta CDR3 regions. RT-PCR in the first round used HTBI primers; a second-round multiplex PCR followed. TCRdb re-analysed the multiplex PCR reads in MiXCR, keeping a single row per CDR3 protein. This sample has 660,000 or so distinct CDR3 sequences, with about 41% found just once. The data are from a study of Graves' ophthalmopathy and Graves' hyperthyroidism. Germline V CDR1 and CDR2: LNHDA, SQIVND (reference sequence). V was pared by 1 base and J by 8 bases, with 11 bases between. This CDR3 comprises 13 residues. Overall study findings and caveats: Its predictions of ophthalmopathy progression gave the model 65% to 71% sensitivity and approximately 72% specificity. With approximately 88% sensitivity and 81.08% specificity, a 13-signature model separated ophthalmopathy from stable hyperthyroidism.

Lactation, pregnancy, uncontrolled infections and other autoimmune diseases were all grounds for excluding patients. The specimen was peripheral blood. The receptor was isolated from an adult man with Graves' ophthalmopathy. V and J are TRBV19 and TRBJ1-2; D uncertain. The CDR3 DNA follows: TGTGCCAGTAGTATAGTAAGAGGGCCCGGCTACACCTTC. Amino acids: CASSIVRGPGYTF.